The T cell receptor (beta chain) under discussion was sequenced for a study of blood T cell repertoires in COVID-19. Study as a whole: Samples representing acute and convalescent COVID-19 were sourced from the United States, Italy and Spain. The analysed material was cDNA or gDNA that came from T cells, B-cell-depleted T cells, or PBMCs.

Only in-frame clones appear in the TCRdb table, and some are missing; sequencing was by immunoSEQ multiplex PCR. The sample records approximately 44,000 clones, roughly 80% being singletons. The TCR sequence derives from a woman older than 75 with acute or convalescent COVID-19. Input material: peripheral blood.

CDR3 nucleotide sequence: TGTGCCAGCAGACTCGGGAGCTCCTACAATGAGCAGTTCTTC. Its translation is CASRLGSSYNEQFF. The V call is TRBV6-5, the J call TRBJ2-1, with D tentatively TRBD2 (6 bases). The V end lost 6 bases, the J end lost 0 bases, and 9 bases lay between the germline ends. Germline values: CDR1 MNHEY, CDR2 SVGAGI. This CDR3 has 14 amino acids.